The 10 T cell receptor beta chains below all came from one sample that was sequenced in a study of blood T cell repertoires in COVID-19. Some clones are missing from TCRdb's copy, which holds only in-frame ones; the method was immunoSEQ multiplex PCR. This sample has around 70,000 clones, with 75% to 90% found just once. The source material was peripheral blood. These receptors all come from a man aged 65 to 79 who had recovered from COVID-19.

The chain employs TRBV6-2 or TRBV6-3 and TRBJ1-5; maybe TRBD1 (6 bases). The CDR3 runs to 13 residues. CDR1 is MNHEY, CDR2 SVGEGT, per germline. The ends were cut back, 7 bases at V and 7 bases at J, with 14 bases in the middle. The CDR3 protein is CASTPGTRQPQHF. Here the CDR3 DNA reads TGTGCCAGCACCCCCGGGACAAGGCAGCCCCAGCATTTT.

This chain links TRBV5-4 with TRBJ2-3; a possible D gene is TRBD2 (5 bases). The CDR3 sequence is 17 residues long. Germline V gives CDR1 SGHNT, CDR2 YYREEE (reference sequence). The V gene lost 0 bases and the J gene lost 2 bases, with 16 bases spanning the gap. The CDR3 sequence is CASSLVPPGFFTDTQYF. CDR3 nucleotide sequence: TGTGCCAGCAGCTTGGTTCCTCCGGGATTCTTCACAGATACGCAGTATTTT. Together with reference TRBV5-4 and TRBJ2-3, the CDR3 gives the full variable domain: ETGVTQSPTHLIKTRGQQVTLRCSSQSGHNTVSWYQQALGQGPQFIFQYYREEENGRGNFPPRFSGLQFPNYSSELNVNALELDDSALYLCASSLVPPGFFTDTQYFGPGTRLTVL.

The chain links TRBV15 to TRBJ2-7; the D gene is possibly TRBD1 (6 bases). The V gene's germline CDR1 is LNHNV and CDR2 YYDKDF (reference sequence). V was shortened by 4 bases and J by 5 bases, with 12 bases between the two germline ends. The CDR3 contains 13 residues. CDR3 region: CATSTRRGNEQYF. In DNA, the CDR3 is TGTGCCACCAGCACCCGCAGGGGTAACGAGCAGTACTTC.

V and J are TRBV28 and TRBJ1-2, with a tentative D call TRBD1 (5 bases). Germline V gene data show CDR1 as MDHEN and CDR2 as SYDVKM. This CDR3 spans 13 amino acids. Trimming took 2 bases from V and 4 from J, leaving 8 bases between them. The CDR3 loop reads CASSLDSRYGYTF. DNA for the CDR3: TGTGCCAGCAGTTTAGACAGTCGCTATGGCTACACCTTC.

The V and J genes are TRBV7-2 and TRBJ2-7; 7 nucleotides agree with TRBD1. Trimming removed 5 bases from V and 0 bases from J; junction bases left unmatched: 7. CDR3 size: 15 residues. The germline gives CDR1 SGHTA, CDR2 FQGNSA. The CDR3 region has the DNA TGTGCCAGCAGCCGGGACAGTCTGAGCTCCTACGAGCAGTACTTC. It encodes CASSRDSLSSYEQYF.

V is TRBV7-9 and J is TRBJ1-2, with D uncertain. V gave up 3 bases and J gave up 4 bases, with 12 bases separating them. This CDR3 region has 14 residues. Germline loops: CDR1 SEHNR, CDR2 FQNEAQ (reference sequence). The CDR3 DNA follows: TGTGCCAGCAGCTTTTCGCCCGAGGGCTATGGCTACACCTTC. Residues: CASSFSPEGYGYTF.

This clone was picked up one time. This chain uses TRBV2 with TRBJ1-4, with D perhaps matching TRBD1 (5 bases). V gave up 10 bases and J gave up 10 bases, with 25 bases separating them. CDR1 and CDR2 from the germline V gene are SNHLY and FYNNEI. The CDR3 is made up of 15 amino acids. The CDR3 is CATQTRGGREGKLFF. For the CDR3, the DNA is TGTGCCACCCAAACACGGGGAGGCAGGGAAGGAAAACTGTTTTTT.

The gene calls are TRBV7-9 and TRBJ2-3; TRBD2 matches 9 bases. The CDR3 consists of 16 residues. The germline CDR1 and CDR2 sequences are SEHNR and FQNEAQ (reference sequence). J lost 0 bases, V lost 3 bases, and 4 bases had no gene match. The CDR3 spells CASSFLGLASTDTQYF. DNA of the CDR3: TGTGCCAGCAGCTTCCTCGGACTAGCGAGCACAGATACGCAGTATTTT.

The V call is TRBV9, the J call TRBJ2-1, with TRBD2 matching 8 bases. V shed 3 bases and J 9 bases; nucleotides not matched to a gene: 11. Germline lookup yields CDR1 SGDLS and CDR2 YYNGEE. CDR3 size: 15 residues. The CDR3 bases are TGTGCCAGCAGCGCAGTTGGTAGCGGGACAAGTGAGCAGTTCTTC. Translation: CASSAVGSGTSEQFF.

This clone has at least ten counts. The chain uses TRBV19 and TRBJ2-7, with 7 bases matching TRBD2. Germline trimming cut 6 bases from V and 1 base from J; bases unmatched to any gene: 15. This CDR3 has 17 amino acids. Per germline, CDR1 LNHDA and CDR2 SQIVND (reference sequence). DNA for the CDR3: TGTGCCAGTAGCACGGAGGTGGCCAGCGGGGTGTCCTACGAGCAGTACTTC. Translating it yields CASSTEVASGVSYEQYF. Looking up the rest from reference TRBV19 and TRBJ2-7 gives the full variable domain: DGGITQSPKYLFRKEGQNVTLSCEQNLNHDAMYWYRQDPGQGLRLIYYSQIVNDFQKGDIAEGYSVSREKKESFPLTVTSAQKNPTAFYLCASSTEVASGVSYEQYFGPGTRLTVT.